This T cell receptor beta chain came from a study of OX40 agonist ivuxolimab in advanced cancers. Method: immunoSEQ multiplex PCR; TCRdb's copy keeps in-frame clones and lacks some. The data hold tens of thousands of clones, with approximately 80% observed a single time. This receptor was identified in an adult with an advanced solid tumor such as melanoma, head and neck, liver or kidney cancer. Sequenced here: CD4+ or CD8+ T cells sorted from blood, sampled in a trial of the OX40 agonist ivuxolimab.

Written as DNA, the CDR3 is TGTGCCAGCGGAGATGACAGGGGGACAAATTCACCCCTCCACTTT. Encoded protein: CASGDDRGTNSPLHF. The chain employs TRBV9 and TRBJ1-6, with 9 bases aligning to TRBD1. Germline loops: CDR1 SGDLS, CDR2 YYNGEE. This CDR3 comprises 15 residues. The ends lost 7 bases at V and 7 bases at J; junction bases unmatched: 9.